The following is a TCR beta chain sequence with its context. The antigen remains unidentified. The data originate from a study of cytomegalovirus exposure and HLA in healthy donors. General study findings and limits: Overall, around 160 TCR beta chains were annotated as cytomegalovirus-associated.

This CDR3 is built from 14 residues. V lost 8 bases and J lost 6; bases outside the gene matches: 8. CDR1 is MNHNS and CDR2 is SASEGT in the germline V gene. TCRdb keeps only in-frame clones here, not all; method: immunoSEQ multiplex PCR. The sample has fewer than 95,000 clones, around 95% seen once. The chain uses TRBV6-1 and TRBJ1-5, with 9 bases lining up with TRBD1. The specimen was PBMCs. This sequence originates from a woman younger than 30 in good health and CMV-seronegative. The CDR3 sequence: CASGQGSGSQPQHF. In nucleotides, the CDR3 is TGTGCCAGCGGACAGGGGTCAGGTAGTCAGCCCCAGCATTTT.